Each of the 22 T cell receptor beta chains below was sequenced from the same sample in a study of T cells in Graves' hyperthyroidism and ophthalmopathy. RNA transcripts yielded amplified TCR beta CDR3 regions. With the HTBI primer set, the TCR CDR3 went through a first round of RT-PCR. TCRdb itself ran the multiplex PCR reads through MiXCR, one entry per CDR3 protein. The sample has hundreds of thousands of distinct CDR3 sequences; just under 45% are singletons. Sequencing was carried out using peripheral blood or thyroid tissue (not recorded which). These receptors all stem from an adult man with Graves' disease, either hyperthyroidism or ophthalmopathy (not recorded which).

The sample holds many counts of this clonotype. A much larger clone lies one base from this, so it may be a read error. CDR3 in DNA: TGTGCCACCAGTGAGACAGGGTGGGCTCAGCCCCAGCATTTT. As protein: CATSETGWAQPQHF. The chain combines TRBV24-1 with TRBJ1-5; 7 positions match TRBD1. This CDR3 is 14 amino acids long. CDR1 and CDR2 (germline): KGHDR, SFDVKD. V lost 4 bases to trimming and J lost 6 bases; unmatched junction nucleotides: 5.

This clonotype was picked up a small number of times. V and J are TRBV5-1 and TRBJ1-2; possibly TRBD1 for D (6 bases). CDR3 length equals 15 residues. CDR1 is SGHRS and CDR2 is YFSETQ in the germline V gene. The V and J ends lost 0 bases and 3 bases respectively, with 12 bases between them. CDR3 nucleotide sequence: TGCGCCAGCAGCTTGGCCGGGGGGCTCGACTATGGCTACACCTTC. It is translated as CASSLAGGLDYGYTF.

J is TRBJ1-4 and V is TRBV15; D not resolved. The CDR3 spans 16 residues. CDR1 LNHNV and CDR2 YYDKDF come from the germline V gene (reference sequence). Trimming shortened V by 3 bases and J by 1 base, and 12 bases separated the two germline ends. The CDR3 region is CATSSPRRGTNEKLFF. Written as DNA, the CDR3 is TGTGCCACCAGCAGCCCGCGACGGGGAACTAATGAAAAACTGTTTTTT.

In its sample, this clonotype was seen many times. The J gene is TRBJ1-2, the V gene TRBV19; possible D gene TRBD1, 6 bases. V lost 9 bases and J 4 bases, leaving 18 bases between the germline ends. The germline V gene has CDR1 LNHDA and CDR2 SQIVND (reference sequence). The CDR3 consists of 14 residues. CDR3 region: CASHWAGGGYGYTF. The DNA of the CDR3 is TGTGCCAGCCACTGGGCTGGGGGCGGCTATGGCTACACCTTC.

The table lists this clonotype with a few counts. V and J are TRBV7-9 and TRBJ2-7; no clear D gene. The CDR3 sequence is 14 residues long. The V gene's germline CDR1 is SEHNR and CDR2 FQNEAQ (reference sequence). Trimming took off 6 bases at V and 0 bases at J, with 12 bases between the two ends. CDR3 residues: CASRPPRNSYEQYF. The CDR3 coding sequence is TGTGCCAGCAGGCCGCCCAGGAACTCCTACGAGCAGTACTTC.

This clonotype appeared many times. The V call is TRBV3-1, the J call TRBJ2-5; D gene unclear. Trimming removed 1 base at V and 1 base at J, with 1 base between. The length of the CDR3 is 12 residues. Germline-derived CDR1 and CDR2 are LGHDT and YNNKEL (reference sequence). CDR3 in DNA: TGTGCCAGCAGCCAAGTCCAAGAGACCCAGTACTTC. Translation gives CASSQVQETQYF.

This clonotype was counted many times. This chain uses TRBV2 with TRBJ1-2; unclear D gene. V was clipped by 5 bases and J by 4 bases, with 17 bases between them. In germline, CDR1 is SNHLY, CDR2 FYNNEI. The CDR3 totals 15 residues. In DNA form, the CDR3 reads TGTGCCAGCAGTAAACCCGCGCAGCTGTCCTATGGCTACACCTTC. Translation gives CASSKPAQLSYGYTF.

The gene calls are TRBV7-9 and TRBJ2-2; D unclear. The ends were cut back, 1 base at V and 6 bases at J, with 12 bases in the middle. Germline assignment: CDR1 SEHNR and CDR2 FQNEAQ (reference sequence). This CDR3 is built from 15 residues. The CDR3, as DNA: TGTGCCAGCAGCTTAGACGGGCGTGTCTCCGGGGAGCTGTTTTTT. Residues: CASSLDGRVSGELFF.

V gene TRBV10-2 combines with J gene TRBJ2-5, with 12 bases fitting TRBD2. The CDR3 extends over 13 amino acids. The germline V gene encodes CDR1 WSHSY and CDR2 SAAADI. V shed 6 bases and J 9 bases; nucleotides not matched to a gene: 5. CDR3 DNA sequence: TGCGCCAGCAGACTAGCGGGGGGCGGGGCCCAGTACTTC. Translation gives CASRLAGGGAQYF.

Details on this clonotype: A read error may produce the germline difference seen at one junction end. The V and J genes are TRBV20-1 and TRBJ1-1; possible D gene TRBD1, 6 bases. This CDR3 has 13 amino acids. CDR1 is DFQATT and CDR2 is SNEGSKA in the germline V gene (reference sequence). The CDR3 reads CSARDRVGAEASF. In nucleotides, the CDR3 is TGCAGTGCTAGAGATCGGGTGGGGGCTGAAGCTTCCTTT.

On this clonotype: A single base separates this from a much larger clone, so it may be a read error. This CDR3 is CASSAMHRSTNEKLFF. In nucleotides, the CDR3 is TGTGCCAGCAGCGCAATGCACAGATCAACTAATGAAAAACTGTTTTTT. This rearrangement joins TRBV7-9 to TRBJ1-4; the D is unclear. The CDR3 is 16 residues long. V lost 5 bases, J lost 0 bases, and 13 bases lay in between. Germline V gives CDR1 SEHNR, CDR2 FQNEAQ (reference sequence).

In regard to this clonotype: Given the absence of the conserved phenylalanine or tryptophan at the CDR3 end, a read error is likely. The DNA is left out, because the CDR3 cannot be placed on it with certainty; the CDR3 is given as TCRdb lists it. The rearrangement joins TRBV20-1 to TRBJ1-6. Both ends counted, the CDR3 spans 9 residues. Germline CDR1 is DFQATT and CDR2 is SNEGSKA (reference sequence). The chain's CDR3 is CSARVSLLY.

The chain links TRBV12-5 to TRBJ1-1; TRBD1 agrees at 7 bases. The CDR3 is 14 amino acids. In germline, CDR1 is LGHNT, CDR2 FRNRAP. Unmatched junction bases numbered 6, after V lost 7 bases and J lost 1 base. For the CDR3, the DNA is TGTGCTAGTGCCATGGGACAGACGAACACTGAAGCTTTCTTT. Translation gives CASAMGQTNTEAFF.

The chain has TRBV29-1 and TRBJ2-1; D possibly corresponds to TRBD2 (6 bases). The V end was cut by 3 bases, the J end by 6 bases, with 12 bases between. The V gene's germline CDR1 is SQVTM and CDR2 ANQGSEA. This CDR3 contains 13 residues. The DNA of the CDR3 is TGCAGCGTTGAGGCCGGGAGCGGCAATGAGCAGTTCTTC. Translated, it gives CSVEAGSGNEQFF.

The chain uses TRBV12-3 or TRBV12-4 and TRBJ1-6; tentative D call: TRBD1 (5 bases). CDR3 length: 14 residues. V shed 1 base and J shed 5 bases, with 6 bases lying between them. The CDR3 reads CASSLGGNNSPLHF. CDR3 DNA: TGTGCCAGCAGTTTAGGGGGGAATAATTCACCCCTCCACTTT.

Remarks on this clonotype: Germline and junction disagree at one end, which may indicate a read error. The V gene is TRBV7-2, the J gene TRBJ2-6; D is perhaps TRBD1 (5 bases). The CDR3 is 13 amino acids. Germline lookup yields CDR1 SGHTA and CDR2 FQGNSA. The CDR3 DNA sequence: TGTGCCAGCAGCTTAGTCCCAGGGATAACTGAAGCTTTC. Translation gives CASSLVPGITEAF.

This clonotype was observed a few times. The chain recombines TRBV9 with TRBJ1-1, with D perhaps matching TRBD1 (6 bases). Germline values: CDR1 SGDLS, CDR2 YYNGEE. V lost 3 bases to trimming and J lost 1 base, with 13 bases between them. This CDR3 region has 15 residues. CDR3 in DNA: TGTGCCAGCAGCGCAACAGGGTCTCAGAACACTGAAGCTTTCTTT. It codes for CASSATGSQNTEAFF.

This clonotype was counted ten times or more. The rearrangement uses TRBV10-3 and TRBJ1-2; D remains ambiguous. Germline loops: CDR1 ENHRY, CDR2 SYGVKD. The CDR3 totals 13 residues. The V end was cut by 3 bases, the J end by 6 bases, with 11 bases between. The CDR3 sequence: CAISESGENGYTF. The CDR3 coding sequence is TGTGCCATCAGTGAATCGGGTGAAAATGGCTACACCTTC.

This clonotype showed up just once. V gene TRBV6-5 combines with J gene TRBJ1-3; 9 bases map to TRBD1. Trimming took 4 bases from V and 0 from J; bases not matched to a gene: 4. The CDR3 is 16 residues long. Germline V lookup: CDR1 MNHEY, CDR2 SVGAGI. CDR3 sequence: CASSSGTGYSGNTIYF. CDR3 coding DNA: TGTGCCAGCAGTTCCGGGACAGGGTACTCTGGAAACACCATATATTTT.

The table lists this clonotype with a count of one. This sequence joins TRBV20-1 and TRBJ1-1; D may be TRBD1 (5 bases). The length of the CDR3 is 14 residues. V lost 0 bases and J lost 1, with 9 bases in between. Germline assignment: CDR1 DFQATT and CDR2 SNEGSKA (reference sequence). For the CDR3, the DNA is TGCAGTGCTAGAGAAGAAGGGACGAACACTGAAGCTTTCTTT. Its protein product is CSAREEGTNTEAFF.

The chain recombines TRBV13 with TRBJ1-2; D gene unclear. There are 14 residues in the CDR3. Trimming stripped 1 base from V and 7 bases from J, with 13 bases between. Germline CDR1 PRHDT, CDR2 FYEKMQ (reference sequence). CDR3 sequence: CASSLVGAGVGYTF. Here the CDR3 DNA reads TGTGCCAGCAGCTTAGTGGGAGCTGGTGTTGGCTACACCTTC.

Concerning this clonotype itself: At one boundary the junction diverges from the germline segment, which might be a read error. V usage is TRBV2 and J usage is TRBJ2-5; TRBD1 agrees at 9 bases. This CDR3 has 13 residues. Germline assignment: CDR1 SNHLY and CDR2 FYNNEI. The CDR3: CASRQGALEAQYF. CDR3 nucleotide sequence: TGTGCCAGCAGACAGGGGGCCTTAGAGGCCCAGTACTTC.